What follows are 17 T cell receptor beta chains derived from one specimen sequenced in a study of shared clonotypes between healthy human individuals. Profiled with immunoSEQ multiplex PCR; TCRdb holds only in-frame clones, not every one. The table includes 1.4 million or so clones, roughly 98.5% detected once. Sequencing input: naive CD4+ T cells sorted from blood. The sample's subset: CD45RA+ positively selected. These receptors all come from a man aged 25-45 years in good health.

This chain joins TRBV27 and TRBJ2-3; D may be TRBD2 (5 bases). The CDR3 is made up of 16 amino acids. V was pared by 3 bases and J by 2 bases, with 15 bases between. Germline-derived CDR1 and CDR2 are MNHEY and SMNVEV (reference sequence). In DNA, the CDR3 is TGTGCCAGCAGTTTCCTCACTCGGGGAAACACAGATACGCAGTATTTT. Translated, it gives CASSFLTRGNTDTQYF.

The chain employs TRBV18 and TRBJ2-1, with D tentatively TRBD2 (6 bases). Between the trimmed V and J ends, which lost 2 bases and 2 bases, there was a span of 13 bases. The CDR3 is 16 residues long. Germline V CDR1 and CDR2: KGHSH, LQKENI. The CDR3 loop is CASSPSRDLTYNEQFF. The DNA of the CDR3 is TGTGCCAGCTCACCATCGCGGGACTTAACCTACAATGAGCAGTTCTTC.

This clone was counted once. V usage is TRBV10-1 and J usage is TRBJ1-3, with no clear D. The CDR3 totals 15 residues. V shed 0 bases and J shed 7 bases, with 13 bases lying between them. In germline, CDR1 is WNHNN, CDR2 SYGVQD (reference sequence). CDR3 DNA sequence: TGCGCCAGCAGTGAGTCGATCGGCACCGGGAACACCATATATTTT. It yields the protein CASSESIGTGNTIYF.

This chain joins TRBV5-1 and TRBJ2-7, with D uncertain. Trimming removed 1 base at V and 2 bases at J, with 10 bases between. Germline V gene data show CDR1 as SGHRS and CDR2 as YFSETQ. There are 14 residues in the CDR3. The chain's CDR3 is CASSLSASTYEQYF. CDR3 bases: TGCGCCAGCAGCTTGTCGGCCTCAACCTACGAGCAGTACTTC.

A note on this clone: This same CDR3 is encoded by further DNA sequences in the sample. V is TRBV5-4 and J is TRBJ2-5; D gene uncertain. The CDR3 consists of 11 residues. Germline assignment: CDR1 SGHNT and CDR2 YYREEE (reference sequence). V was trimmed by 4 bases and J by 4 bases, leaving 5 bases between them. Written as DNA, the CDR3 is TGTGCCAGCAGCCTATTAGAGACCCAGTACTTC. This encodes CASSLLETQYF.

This clone appeared a single time. The chain couples TRBV5-1 to TRBJ2-3, with 7 bases lining up with TRBD2. The CDR3 extends over 15 amino acids. J was trimmed by 3 bases and V by 2 bases; bases with no gene match: 6. CDR1 is SGHRS, CDR2 YFSETQ, per germline. The CDR3 protein is CASSFRTRETDTQYF. CDR3 in DNA: TGCGCCAGCAGCTTCCGGACTAGAGAGACAGATACGCAGTATTTT.

The V gene is TRBV7-2, the J gene TRBJ2-2, with D unclear. V lost 1 base, J lost 3 bases, and 12 bases lay in between. Germline CDR1 reads SGHTA; CDR2 reads FQGNSA. The CDR3 spans 16 residues. CDR3 DNA: TGTGCCAGCAGCTTAGGGCCGGCACTCTACACCGGGGAGCTGTTTTTT. Encoded protein: CASSLGPALYTGELFF. Looking up the rest from reference TRBV7-2 and TRBJ2-2 gives the full variable domain: GAGVSQSPSNKVTEKGKDVELRCDPISGHTALYWYRQSLGQGLEFLIYFQGNSAPDKSGLPSDRFSAERTGGSVSTLTIQRTQQEDSAVYLCASSLGPALYTGELFFGEGSRLTVL.

The chain uses TRBV10-1 and TRBJ2-3; D is undetermined. From germline, CDR1 is WNHNN and CDR2 SYGVQD (reference sequence). There are 13 residues in the CDR3. Trimming took 4 bases from V and 2 from J, leaving 7 bases between them. CDR3 DNA sequence: TGCGCCAGCAGTGTTACAGCCACAGATACGCAGTATTTT. The encoded protein is CASSVTATDTQYF.

The chain links TRBV5-1 to TRBJ2-6; D is uncertain. V lost 2 bases, J lost 0 bases, and 9 bases lay in between. Germline values: CDR1 SGHRS, CDR2 YFSETQ. This CDR3 comprises 16 residues. The CDR3 nucleotides read TGCGCCAGCAGCTTTGAAGGTCGCTCTGGGGCCAACGTCCTGACTTTC. It specifies CASSFEGRSGANVLTF.

This clone was found once. CDR3: CASSLGGRAWSTDTQYF. In DNA, the CDR3 is TGTGCCAGCAGCTTAGGCGGGAGGGCATGGAGCACAGATACGCAGTATTTT. The rearrangement links TRBV7-2 to TRBJ2-3, with 9 bases aligning to TRBD2. CDR1 SGHTA and CDR2 FQGNSA come from the germline V gene. The ends lost 1 base at V and 0 bases at J; junction bases unmatched: 5. The CDR3 runs 17 residues.

The chain combines TRBV10-1 with TRBJ1-2; TRBD1 is a possible D gene (5 bases). CDR1 and CDR2 (germline): WNHNN, SYGVQD (reference sequence). The CDR3 length is 13 residues. The germline V and J ends were trimmed by 5 bases and 4 bases, with 11 bases remaining between them. CDR3 protein: CASSPDRLYGYTF. CDR3 nucleotide sequence: TGCGCCAGCAGTCCCGACAGACTCTATGGCTACACCTTC.

The rearrangement joins TRBV2 to TRBJ1-1; no firm D call. The germline V and J ends were trimmed by 2 bases and 0 bases, with 10 bases remaining between them. The CDR3 contains 15 residues. Germline V CDR1 and CDR2: SNHLY, FYNNEI. The CDR3 DNA reads as TGTGCCAGCAGTGAAACACTCGGCATGAACACTGAAGCTTTCTTT. It yields the protein CASSETLGMNTEAFF.

The chain uses TRBV11-2 and TRBJ2-1; no firm D call. The germline CDR1 and CDR2 sequences are SGHAT and FQNNGV. V shed 2 bases and J shed 4 bases, with 6 bases lying between them. This CDR3 region has 13 residues. The CDR3 bases are TGTGCCAGCAGCTTAAACAGTTACAATGAGCAGTTCTTC. Translated: CASSLNSYNEQFF.

The chain recombines TRBV9 with TRBJ2-7; TRBD2 aligns across 13 bases. V trimming: 3 bases; J trimming: 3 bases; junction bases outside the gene matches: 6. This CDR3 spans 16 amino acids. Germline V CDR1 and CDR2: SGDLS, YYNGEE. The CDR3 DNA reads as TGTGCCAGCAGCGCAACGGGGACTAGCGGGAACTACGAGCAGTACTTC. Its translation is CASSATGTSGNYEQYF.

For the CDR3, the DNA is TGTGCCAGCCGCGATGAGGGACGCAGCACAGATACGCAGTATTTT. This codes for CASRDEGRSTDTQYF. The chain combines TRBV6-1 with TRBJ2-3; D is tentatively TRBD1 or TRBD2 (5 bases each). The CDR3 loop spans 15 amino acids. The V gene lost 8 bases and the J gene lost 0 bases, with 15 bases spanning the gap. Germline CDR1 reads MNHNS; CDR2 reads SASEGT.

DNA of the CDR3: TGTGCCAGCAGCGCTAGCGGGACAGACAATGAGCAGTTCTTC. This translates into CASSASGTDNEQFF. V gene TRBV7-6 combines with J gene TRBJ2-1; 9 bases agree with TRBD2. V trimming: 5 bases; J trimming: 5 bases; junction bases outside the gene matches: 4. The CDR3 runs to 14 residues. CDR1 SGHVS and CDR2 FNYEAQ come from the germline V gene.

The CDR3 loop is CASSQFPGQGTYEQYF. The DNA for the CDR3 is TGCGCCAGCAGCCAATTCCCGGGACAGGGAACCTACGAGCAGTACTTC. The chain has TRBV4-1 and TRBJ2-7, with 9 bases lining up with TRBD1. This CDR3 comprises 16 residues. Losses at the gene ends were 2 bases for V and 2 bases for J; bases not matched to a gene: 7. Per germline, CDR1 MGHRA and CDR2 YSYEKL.